Detailed here is one TCR beta chain. This clone was found many times. Its binding antigen is unknown. The CDR3 end lies 3 residues beyond the end of the read and is filled in from the germline J gene. In the same sample, other DNA sequences code for this CDR3. These data belong to a study of T cell clonality in common variable immunodeficiency (dated by TCRdb to between 2014 and 2016). Summary of the overall study and its limitations: The authors noted that sequencing repertoires of T cell subpopulations would be needed to clarify what caused the increased clonality in CVID. Increased TCRbeta clonality was found in CVID subjects compared with healthy controls (t-test p = 0.018), with the increase being most characteristic of about a third of subjects. Correlations of repertoire features with clinical complications were constrained by heterogeneity among patients within the CVID cohort. Healthy controls shared more TCRbeta clones with each other than CVID subjects shared among themselves (p < 0.0001). Despite equal DNA input, controls averaged approximately 84,000 unique sequences per sample versus around 30,000 in CVID samples. Reportedly, TCRbeta sequences from CVID had fewer deletions and N-nucleotide insertions, and highly modified clones with 13 or more V deletions were absent from CVID.

In the germline V gene (reference sequence), CDR1 corresponds to GTSNPN and CDR2 to SVGIG. At the junction V is shortened by 1 base and J by 5 bases, with 9 bases in between. The CDR3, cysteine through phenylalanine, is 12 amino acids long. The DNA covers only part of the CDR3, 27 bases in frame from base 1. For sequencing input, CVID and control samples contributed equivalent amounts of genomic DNA. For every sample, a 60 bp segment covering the rearranged TCRbeta CDR3 region was amplified and then sequenced. The immunoSEQ assay, a bias-corrected multiplex PCR combined with high-throughput sequencing, was used to amplify TCRbeta. Per the source publication's procedure: Every unique nucleotide sequence was considered a clone and was annotated with V, D and J genes, copy number and frequency. Sequences were labeled productive if in frame, and non-productive if out of frame or containing stop codons. Clonality was calculated from Shannon's entropy as previously described. The predicted amino acid sequences of productive clones were used to derive mean CDR3 Kyte-Doolittle hydropathy. The R hclust function was used to hierarchically cluster scaled V gene usage with Manhattan distance and complete linkage. Sharing of clones by CDR3 amino acid sequence was evaluated by resampling 12 repertoires per group over 100 rounds. The repertoires were screened for around 70 published EBV-specific TCRbeta sequences and roughly 240 published CMV-specific TCRbeta sequences. Analysis left out a couple of CVID samples that produced under 10,000 sequences, so a few dozen CVID repertoires remained. TCRdb obtained this table from immuneACCESS and retained in-frame rearrangements with V and J assigned. These tables miss some clones; where compared with another copy, unresolved V genes account for less than half of the shortfall, and the remainder is unexplained. That table supplies the V and J calls and clone size; D and trimming were determined from the DNA. There are some 64,000 clones in this sample, and none of them is a singleton. The ten largest account for roughly 1.5% of the sample.

Most of the CVID patients and most of the healthy controls were of Caucasian heritage. Heparinized peripheral whole blood samples of roughly 5 to 8 ml were obtained from each donor. Genomic DNA from adults with common variable immune deficiency (CVID) and from healthy adult controls was the source for sequencing TCRbeta CDR3 repertoires. A total of some 22 healthy adult volunteers (around 12 female and ten or so male; age range about 20 to 70 years, mean age approximately 34) were included in the control group. Diluted blood was density-centrifuged over Hypaque 1077 or Ficoll-Paque to isolate peripheral blood mononuclear cells. Unsorted mononuclear cells served as the source of genomic DNA, which was extracted either by Qiagen column purification or by a centrifugation-based method.

The sequence derives from a person between 18 and 75 years old in good health. Sample: peripheral blood mononuclear cells. The chain links TRBV30 with TRBJ2-7, with TRBD1 perhaps the D gene, on 6 matching bases. The encoded CDR3 is CAWSATGNEQYF. The part of the CDR3 DNA that was read is TGTGCCTGGAGTGCTACAGGGAACGAG.